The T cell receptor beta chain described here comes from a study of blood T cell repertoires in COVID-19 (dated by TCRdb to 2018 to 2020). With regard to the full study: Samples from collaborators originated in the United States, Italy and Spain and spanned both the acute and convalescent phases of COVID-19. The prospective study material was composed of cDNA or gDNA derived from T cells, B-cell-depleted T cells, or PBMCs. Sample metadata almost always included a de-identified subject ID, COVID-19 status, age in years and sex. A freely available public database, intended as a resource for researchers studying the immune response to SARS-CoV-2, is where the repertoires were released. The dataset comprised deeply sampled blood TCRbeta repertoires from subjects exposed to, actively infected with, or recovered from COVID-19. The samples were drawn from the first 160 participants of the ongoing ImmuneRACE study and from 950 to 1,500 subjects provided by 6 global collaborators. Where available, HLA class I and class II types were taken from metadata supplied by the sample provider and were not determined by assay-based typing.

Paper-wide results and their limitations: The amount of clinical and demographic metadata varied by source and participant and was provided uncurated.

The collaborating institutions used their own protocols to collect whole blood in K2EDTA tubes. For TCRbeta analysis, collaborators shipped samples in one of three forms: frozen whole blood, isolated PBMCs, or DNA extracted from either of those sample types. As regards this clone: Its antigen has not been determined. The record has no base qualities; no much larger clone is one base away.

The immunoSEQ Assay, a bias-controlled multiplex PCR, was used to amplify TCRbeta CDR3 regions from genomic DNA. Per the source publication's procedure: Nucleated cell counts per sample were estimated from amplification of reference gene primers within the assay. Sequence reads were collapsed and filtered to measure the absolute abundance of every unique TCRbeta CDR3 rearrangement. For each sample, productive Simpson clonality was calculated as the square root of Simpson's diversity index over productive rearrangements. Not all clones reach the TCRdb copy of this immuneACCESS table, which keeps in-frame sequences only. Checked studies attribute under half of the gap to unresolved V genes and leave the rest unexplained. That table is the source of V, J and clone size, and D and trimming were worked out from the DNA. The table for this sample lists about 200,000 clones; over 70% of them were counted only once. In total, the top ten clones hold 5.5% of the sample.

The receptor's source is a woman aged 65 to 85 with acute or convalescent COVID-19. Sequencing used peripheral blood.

The CDR3 reads as follows: CATSDLGQGFAETQYF. Read as DNA, the sequence is TGTGCCACCAGTGATTTGGGACAGGGGTTCGCAGAGACCCAGTACTTC. The rearrangement combines TRBV24-1 with TRBJ2-5, and 9 bases in between align with TRBD1. The V end gives up 0 bases and the J end 4 bases, leaving 5 bases in the junction not matched to a gene. Spanning cysteine to phenylalanine, the CDR3 consists of 16 amino acids. Just the 48-base CDR3 DNA is kept, in frame starting at base 1. Sequences KGHDR (CDR1) and SFDVKD (CDR2) are obtained from the germline V gene.